A selection of T cell receptor beta chains follows, all from one sample in a study of blood T cells in healthy people across ages. One entry per CDR3 protein, called by TCRdb with MiXCR from the 5' RACE reads. The sample has just over 1 million distinct CDR3 sequences, more than 35% seen once. The sequenced sample was blood. The receptors stem from a woman aged 60-70 years in good health. Each CDR3 is given with its conserved first and last residue. A D gene is named only where the DNA matches it firmly. Clone size is given for some rows only: seen once, a few or many times, or a class if the clone is expanded.

TRBJ2-5	-	-	TRBV9	TGTGCCAGCAGCGTAGCGCGGAGCGGAGGAAGAGAGACCCAGTACTTC	CASSVARSGGRETQYF
TRBJ1-4	few	-	TRBV12-3/TRBV12-4	TGTGCCAGCAGTTTAGGGCAGTTGGAAAAACTGTTTTTT	CASSLGQLEKLFF
TRBJ2-7	-	-	TRBV11-2	TGTGCCAGCAGCTTAATCAATGAGCAGTACTTC	CASSLINEQYF
TRBJ2-1	-	TRBD2	TRBV7-3	TGTGCCAGCAGCCAAAATGCCGGCGGGGGTGAGCAGTTCTTC	CASSQNAGGGEQFF
TRBJ2-7	few	-	TRBV2	TGTGCCAGCAACTGGGCAGGGACCTACGAGCAGTACTTC	CASNWAGTYEQYF
TRBJ2-1	-	TRBD1	TRBV14	TGTGCCAGCAGCGTCCAACAGGGGCCCGGGGTGCAGTTCTTC	CASSVQQGPGVQFF
TRBJ2-5	-	TRBD2	TRBV5-1	TGCGCCAGCAGCTTGGGGGCCTACCGGGAGGCACAAGAGACCCAGTACTTC	CASSLGAYREAQETQYF
TRBJ2-7	-	TRBD1	TRBV7-8	TGTGCCAGCAGACGAGGGACAGGGGGAATCTACGAGCAGTACTTC	CASRRGTGGIYEQYF
TRBJ2-6	-	-	TRBV6-2/TRBV6-3	TGTGCCAGTCGTCCAACGGGTTCTGGGGCCAACGTCCTGACTTTC	CASRPTGSGANVLTF
TRBJ2-1	-	-	TRBV6-5	TGTGCCAGCAGGGGCTATCCCTGGGAGCAGTTCTTC	CASRGYPWEQFF
TRBJ2-7	few	TRBD2	TRBV12-3/TRBV12-4	TGTGCCAGCAGTTTCGAAGCGGGGCCTACGTACGAGCAGTACTTC	CASSFEAGPTYEQYF
TRBJ2-3	-	-	TRBV11-2	TGTGCCAGCAGCTTAGAGTGGGGACAAGTGGATACGCAGTATTTT	CASSLEWGQVDTQYF